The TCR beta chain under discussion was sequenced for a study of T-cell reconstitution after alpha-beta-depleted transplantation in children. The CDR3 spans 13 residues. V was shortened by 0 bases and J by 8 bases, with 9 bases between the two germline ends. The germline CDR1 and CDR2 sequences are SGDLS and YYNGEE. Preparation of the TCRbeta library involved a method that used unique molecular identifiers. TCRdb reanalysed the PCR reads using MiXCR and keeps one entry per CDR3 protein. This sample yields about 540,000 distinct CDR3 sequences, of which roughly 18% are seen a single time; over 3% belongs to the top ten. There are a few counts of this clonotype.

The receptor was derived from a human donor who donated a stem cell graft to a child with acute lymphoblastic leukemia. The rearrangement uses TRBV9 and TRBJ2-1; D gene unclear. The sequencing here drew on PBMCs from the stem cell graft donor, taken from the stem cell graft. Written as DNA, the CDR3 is TGTGCCAGCAGCGTAGGAACTACTTATGAGCAGTTCTTC. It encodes CASSVGTTYEQFF.